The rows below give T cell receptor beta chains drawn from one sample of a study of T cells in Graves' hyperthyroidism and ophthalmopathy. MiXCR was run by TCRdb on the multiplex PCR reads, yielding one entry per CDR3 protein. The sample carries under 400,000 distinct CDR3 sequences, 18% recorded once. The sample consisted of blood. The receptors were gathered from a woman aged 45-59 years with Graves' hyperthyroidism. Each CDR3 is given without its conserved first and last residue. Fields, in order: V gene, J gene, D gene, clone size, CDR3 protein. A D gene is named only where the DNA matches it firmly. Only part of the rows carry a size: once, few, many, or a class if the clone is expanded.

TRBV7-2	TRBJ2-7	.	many	ASSGRTDYEQY
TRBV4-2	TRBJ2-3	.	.	ASSPPSEWDTQY
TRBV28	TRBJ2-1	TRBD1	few	ASSSWDRYNEQF
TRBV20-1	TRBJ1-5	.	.	SVFRANQPQH
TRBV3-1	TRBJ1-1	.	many	ASSQARGMNTEAF
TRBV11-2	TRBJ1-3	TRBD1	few	ASSLRTGGKFGNTIY
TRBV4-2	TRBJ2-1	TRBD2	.	ASSQDLGGGNEQF
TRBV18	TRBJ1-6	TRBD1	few	ASSPRQGPPLH
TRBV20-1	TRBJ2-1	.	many	SARLSGDEQF
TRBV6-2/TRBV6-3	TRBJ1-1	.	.	ASSPEYTGAF
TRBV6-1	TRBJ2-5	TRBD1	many	ASRDRGQQETQY
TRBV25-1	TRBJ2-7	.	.	ASSEAINGQY
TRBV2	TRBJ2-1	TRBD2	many	ASSELLADNEQF
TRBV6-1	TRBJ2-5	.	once	AIGGNRAETQY
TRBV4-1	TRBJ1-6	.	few	ASSQDRGQGSPLH
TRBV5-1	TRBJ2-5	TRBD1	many	ASSAGTGQETQY
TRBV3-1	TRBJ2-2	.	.	ASSQVSVNTGELF
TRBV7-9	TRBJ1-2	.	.	ASSFDGLGDGYT
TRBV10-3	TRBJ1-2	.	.	AISELTGYGYT
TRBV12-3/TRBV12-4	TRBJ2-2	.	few	ASSLLTSGSTGELF
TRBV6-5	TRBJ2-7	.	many	ASSYSSTGSYEQY
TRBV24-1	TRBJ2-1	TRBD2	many	ATSEGTSGNEQF
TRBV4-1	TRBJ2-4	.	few	ASRASGDNNIQY
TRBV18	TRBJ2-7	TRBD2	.	ASSYLASGSSYEQY
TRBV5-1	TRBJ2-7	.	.	ASSLGLYEQY
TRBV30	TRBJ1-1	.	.	ACRTLVDTEAF
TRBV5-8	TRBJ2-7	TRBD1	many	ASSQGQGDSYEQY
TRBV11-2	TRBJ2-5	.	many	ASSLGWETQY
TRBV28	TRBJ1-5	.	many	ASSFLGLGQH
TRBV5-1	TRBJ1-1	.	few	ASSPNGENKNTEAF
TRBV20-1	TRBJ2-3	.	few	SARLQGTVLTSTDTQY
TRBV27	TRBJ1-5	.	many	ASSLSFSRGGQPQH
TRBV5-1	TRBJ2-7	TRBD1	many	ASSSRGTGGIYEQY
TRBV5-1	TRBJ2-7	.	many	ASSLAGKDEQY
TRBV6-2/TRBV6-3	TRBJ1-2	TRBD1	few	ASSYEGQTYGYT
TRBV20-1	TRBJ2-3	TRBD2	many	SARDDGGGTDTQY
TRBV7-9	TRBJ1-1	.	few	ASRGNGAEAF
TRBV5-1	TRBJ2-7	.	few	ASSLVAGTPSYEQY
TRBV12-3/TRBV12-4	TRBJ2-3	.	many	ASRTGGSTDTQY
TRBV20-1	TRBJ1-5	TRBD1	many	SANEGASQPQH
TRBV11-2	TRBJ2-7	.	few	ASRDLTTYEQY
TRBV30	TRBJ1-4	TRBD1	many	AGGTGGEKLF
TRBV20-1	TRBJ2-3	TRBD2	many	SARLAGGRTDTQY
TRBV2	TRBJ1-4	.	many	ASISNNEKLF
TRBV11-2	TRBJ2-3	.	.	ASSLVARATDTQY
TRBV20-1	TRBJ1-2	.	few	SASSGRDDRGYT
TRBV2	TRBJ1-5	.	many	ASSEQGDNQPQH
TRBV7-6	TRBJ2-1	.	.	ASSLGGANTNEQF
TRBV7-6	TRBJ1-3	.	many	ASSPDEVSGNTIY
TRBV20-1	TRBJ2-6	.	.	SANPRVGANVLT
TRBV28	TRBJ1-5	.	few	ASSLVAGPKLPQH
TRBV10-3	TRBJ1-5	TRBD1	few	AISGQGSQPQH
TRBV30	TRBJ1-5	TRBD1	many	ACSTGTAYQPQH
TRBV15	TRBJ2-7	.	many	ATSSPGISYEQY
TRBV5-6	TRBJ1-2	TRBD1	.	ASRVTGGDYGYT
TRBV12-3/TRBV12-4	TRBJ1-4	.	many	ASSTGAERLATNEKLF
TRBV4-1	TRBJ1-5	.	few	ASSQLGLAQH
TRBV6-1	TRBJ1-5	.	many	ASSQTAYSNQPQH
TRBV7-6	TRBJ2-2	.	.	ASSLVDSNTGELF
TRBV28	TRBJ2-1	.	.	ASSPGPQGNEQF